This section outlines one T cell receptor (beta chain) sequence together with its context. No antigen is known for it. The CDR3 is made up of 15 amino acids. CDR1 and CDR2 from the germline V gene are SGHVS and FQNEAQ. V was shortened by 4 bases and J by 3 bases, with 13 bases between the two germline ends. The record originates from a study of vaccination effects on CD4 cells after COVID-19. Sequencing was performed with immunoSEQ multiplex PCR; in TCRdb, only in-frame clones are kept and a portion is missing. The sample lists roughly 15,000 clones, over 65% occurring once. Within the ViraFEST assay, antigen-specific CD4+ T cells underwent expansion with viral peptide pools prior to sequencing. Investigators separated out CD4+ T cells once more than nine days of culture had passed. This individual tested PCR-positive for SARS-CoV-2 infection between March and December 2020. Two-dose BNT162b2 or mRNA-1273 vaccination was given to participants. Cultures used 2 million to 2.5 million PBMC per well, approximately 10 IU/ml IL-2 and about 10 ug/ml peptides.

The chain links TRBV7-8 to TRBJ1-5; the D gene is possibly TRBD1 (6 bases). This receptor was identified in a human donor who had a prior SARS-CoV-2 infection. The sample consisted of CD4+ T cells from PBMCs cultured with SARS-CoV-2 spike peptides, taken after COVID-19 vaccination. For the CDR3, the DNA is TGTGCCAGCAGCTCTTACAGGGCATCCAATCAGCCCCAGCATTTT. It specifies CASSSYRASNQPQHF.